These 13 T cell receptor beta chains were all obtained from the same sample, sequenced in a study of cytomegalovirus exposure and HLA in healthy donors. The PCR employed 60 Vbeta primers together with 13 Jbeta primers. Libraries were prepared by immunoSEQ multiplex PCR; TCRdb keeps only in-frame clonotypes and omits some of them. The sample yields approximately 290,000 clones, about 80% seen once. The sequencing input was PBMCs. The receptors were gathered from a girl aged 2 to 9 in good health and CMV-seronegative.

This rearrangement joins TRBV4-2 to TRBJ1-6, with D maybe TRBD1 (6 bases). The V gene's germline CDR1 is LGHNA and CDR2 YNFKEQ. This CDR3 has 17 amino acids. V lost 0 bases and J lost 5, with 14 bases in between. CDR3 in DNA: TGTGCCAGCAGCCAAGACGGACAGTTCCCCAATAATTCACCCCTCCACTTT. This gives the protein CASSQDGQFPNNSPLHF.

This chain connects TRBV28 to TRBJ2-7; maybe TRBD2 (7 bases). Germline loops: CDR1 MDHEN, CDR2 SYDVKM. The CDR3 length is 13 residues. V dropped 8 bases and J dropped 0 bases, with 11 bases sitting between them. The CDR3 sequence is CASRGASSYEQYF. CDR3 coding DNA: TGTGCCAGCCGGGGGGCTAGCTCCTACGAGCAGTACTTC. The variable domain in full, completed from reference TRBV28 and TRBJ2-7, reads DVKVTQSSRYLVKRTGEKVFLECVQDMDHENMFWYRQDPGLGLRLIYFSYDVKMKEKGDIPEGYSVSREKKERFSLILESASTNQTSMYLCASRGASSYEQYFGPGTRLTVT.

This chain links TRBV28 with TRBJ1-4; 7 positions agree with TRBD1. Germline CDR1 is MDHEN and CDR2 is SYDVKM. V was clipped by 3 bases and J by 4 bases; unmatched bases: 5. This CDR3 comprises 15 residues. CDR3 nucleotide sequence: TGTGCCAGCAGTTTGATCCGGGACAGTAATGAAAAACTGTTTTTT. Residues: CASSLIRDSNEKLFF.

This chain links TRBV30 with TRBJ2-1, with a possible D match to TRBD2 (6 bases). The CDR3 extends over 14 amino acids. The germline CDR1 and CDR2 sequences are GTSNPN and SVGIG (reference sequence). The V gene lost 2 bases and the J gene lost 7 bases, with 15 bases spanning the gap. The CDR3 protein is CAWSPGPGRNEQFF. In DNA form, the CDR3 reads TGTGCCTGGAGTCCGGGACCAGGGAGGAATGAGCAGTTCTTC.

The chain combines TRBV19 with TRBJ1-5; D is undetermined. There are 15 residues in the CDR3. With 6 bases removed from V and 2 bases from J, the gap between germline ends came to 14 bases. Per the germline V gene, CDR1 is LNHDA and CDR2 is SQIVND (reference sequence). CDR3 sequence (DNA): TGTGCCAGTAGCGACATGAATCGAGGCAATCAGCCCCAGCATTTT. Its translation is CASSDMNRGNQPQHF. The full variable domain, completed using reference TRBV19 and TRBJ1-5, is DGGITQSPKYLFRKEGQNVTLSCEQNLNHDAMYWYRQDPGQGLRLIYYSQIVNDFQKGDIAEGYSVSREKKESFPLTVTSAQKNPTAFYLCASSDMNRGNQPQHFGDGTRLSIL.

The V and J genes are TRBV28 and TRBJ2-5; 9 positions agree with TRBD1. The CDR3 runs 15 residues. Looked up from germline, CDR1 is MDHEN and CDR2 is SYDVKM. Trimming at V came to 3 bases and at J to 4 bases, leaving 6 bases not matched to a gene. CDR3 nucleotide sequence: TGTGCCAGCAGTTTTCTTGGGACAGGGATAGAGACCCAGTACTTC. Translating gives CASSFLGTGIETQYF.

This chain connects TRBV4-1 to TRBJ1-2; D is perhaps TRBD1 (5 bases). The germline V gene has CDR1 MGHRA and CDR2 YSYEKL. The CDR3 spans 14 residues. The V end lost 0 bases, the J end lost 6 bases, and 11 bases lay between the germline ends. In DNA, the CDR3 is TGCGCCAGCAGCCAAGAGGGCAGGGAGGATGGCTACACCTTC. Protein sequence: CASSQEGREDGYTF.

CDR3 DNA sequence: TGTGCCAGCAGCTTAGATCACTCTGAAGCTTTCTTT. Encoded protein: CASSLDHSEAFF. The J gene is TRBJ1-1, the V gene TRBV11-2, with no clear D. Trimming took 0 bases from V and 6 from J, leaving 5 bases between them. CDR3 size: 12 residues. Per germline, CDR1 SGHAT and CDR2 FQNNGV.

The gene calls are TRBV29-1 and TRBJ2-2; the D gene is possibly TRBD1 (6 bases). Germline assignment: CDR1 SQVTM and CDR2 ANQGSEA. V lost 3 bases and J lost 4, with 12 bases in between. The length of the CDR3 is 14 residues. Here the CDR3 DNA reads TGCAGCGTTGACACAGGGCCTAGCACCGGGGAGCTGTTTTTT. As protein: CSVDTGPSTGELFF.

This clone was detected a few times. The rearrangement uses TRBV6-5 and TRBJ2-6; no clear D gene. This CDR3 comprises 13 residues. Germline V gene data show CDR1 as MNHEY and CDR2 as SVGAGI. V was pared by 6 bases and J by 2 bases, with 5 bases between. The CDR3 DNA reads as TGTGCCAGCAGGAGTCCTGGGGCCAACGTCCTGACTTTC. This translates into CASRSPGANVLTF.

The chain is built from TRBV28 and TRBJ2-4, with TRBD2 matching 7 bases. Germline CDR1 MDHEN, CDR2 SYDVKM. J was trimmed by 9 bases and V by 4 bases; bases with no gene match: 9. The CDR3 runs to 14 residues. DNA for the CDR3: TGTGCCAGCAGTTCGACGGGCGGGAGTCTCATTCAGTACTTC. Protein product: CASSSTGGSLIQYF.

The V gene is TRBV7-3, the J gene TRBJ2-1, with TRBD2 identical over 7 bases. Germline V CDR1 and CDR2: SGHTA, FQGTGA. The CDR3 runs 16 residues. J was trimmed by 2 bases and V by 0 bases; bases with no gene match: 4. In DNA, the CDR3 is TGTGCCAGCAGCTTAACCCCTAGCGGCACCTACAATGAGCAGTTCTTC. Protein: CASSLTPSGTYNEQFF.

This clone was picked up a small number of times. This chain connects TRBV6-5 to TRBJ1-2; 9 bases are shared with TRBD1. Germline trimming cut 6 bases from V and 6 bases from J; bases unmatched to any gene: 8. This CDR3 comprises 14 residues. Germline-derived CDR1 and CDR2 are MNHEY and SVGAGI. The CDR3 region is CASRPDRGYNGYTF. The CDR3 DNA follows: TGTGCCAGCAGACCGGACAGGGGATATAATGGCTACACCTTC.